The 27 T cell receptor beta chains below come from one sample, sequenced in a study of Graves' ophthalmopathy and Graves' hyperthyroidism. Researchers took RNA transcripts and amplified TCR beta CDR3 regions from them. HTBI primers primed a first-round RT-PCR, and a second-round multiplex PCR followed. One entry per CDR3 protein results from TCRdb running MiXCR on the multiplex PCR reads. The sample includes some 750,000 distinct CDR3 sequences, 40% of them seen just once. The sequencing input was peripheral blood. These receptors were collected from an adult man with Graves' ophthalmopathy.

V usage is TRBV15 and J usage is TRBJ1-1; D perhaps matches TRBD1 (5 bases). Germline lookup yields CDR1 LNHNV and CDR2 YYDKDF (reference sequence). The CDR3 is 15 residues long. Trimming shortened V by 3 bases and J by 4 bases, and 15 bases separated the two germline ends. CDR3 sequence: CATSSVAPGLTEAFF. In DNA form, the CDR3 reads TGTGCCACCAGCAGCGTAGCGCCAGGGCTCACTGAAGCTTTCTTT.

This clonotype was seen only once. The V gene is TRBV20-1, the J gene TRBJ2-7; 7 positions agree with TRBD1. The junction had 10 bases not matched to a gene; V was cut back by 5 bases and J by 3 bases. This CDR3 spans 14 amino acids. Germline CDR1 is DFQATT and CDR2 is SNEGSKA (reference sequence). The chain's CDR3 is CSAASDRNDYEQYF. CDR3 DNA: TGCAGTGCTGCATCGGACAGGAATGACTACGAGCAGTACTTC.

In the case of this clonotype: A junction end diverges from the germline sequence, so it may reflect a read error. The chain carries TRBV12-3 or TRBV12-4 and TRBJ1-4; the D is unclear. This CDR3 is 13 amino acids long. In nucleotides, the CDR3 is TGTGCCAGCAGTTTTTCGCAGAATGAAGAACTGTTTTTT. This encodes CASSFSQNEELFF.

The V and J genes are TRBV10-3 and TRBJ2-5; TRBD2 agrees at 13 bases. J gave up 9 bases and V 4 bases, and 11 bases lay outside the gene matches. CDR1 is ENHRY and CDR2 is SYGVKD in the germline V gene. The CDR3 runs 16 residues. The chain's CDR3 is CAISGPGTSGVGAQYF. In DNA form, the CDR3 reads TGTGCCATCAGTGGACCCGGGACTAGCGGGGTTGGGGCCCAGTACTTC.

This clonotype was counted many times. V and J are TRBV7-9 and TRBJ1-1; D uncertain. The CDR3 is 15 residues long. Between the trimmed V and J ends, which lost 2 bases and 0 bases, there was a span of 10 bases. CDR1 and CDR2 from the germline V gene are SEHNR and FQNEAQ (reference sequence). The CDR3 protein is CASSLSAAMNTEAFF. The DNA of the CDR3 is TGTGCCAGCAGCTTATCCGCGGCCATGAACACTGAAGCTTTCTTT.

J is TRBJ1-2 and V is TRBV4-1, with 7 bases identical to TRBD1. V was pared by 1 base and J by 6 bases, with 5 bases of the junction left unmatched. Looked up from germline, CDR1 is MGHRA and CDR2 is YSYEKL. The CDR3 length is 14 residues. The CDR3 coding sequence is TGCGCCAGCAGCCAAGCGGGAGGGGGCAATGGCTACACCTTC. Its translation: CASSQAGGGNGYTF.

This clonotype showed up just a few times. V usage is TRBV2 and J usage is TRBJ1-5; unclear D gene. V shed 3 bases and J shed 9 bases, with 24 bases lying between them. Germline CDR1 and CDR2: SNHLY and FYNNEI. This CDR3 comprises 17 residues. In DNA form, the CDR3 reads TGTGCCAGCAGTGAGTTGGCGGCAAGTCCCAACCGATGGCCCCAGCATTTT. This codes for CASSELAASPNRWPQHF.

The rearrangement links TRBV10-3 to TRBJ2-7, with TRBD1 as a possible D gene (6 bases). Germline assignment: CDR1 ENHRY and CDR2 SYGVKD. The CDR3 consists of 12 residues. Trimming took off 6 bases at V and 7 bases at J, with 13 bases between the two ends. The DNA of the CDR3 is TGTGCCATCAGAAAACAGGGAGATGAGCAGTACTTC. Translation: CAIRKQGDEQYF.

Comment on this clonotype: Mismatch with germline at one junction end may stem from a read error. The V and J genes are TRBV11-1 and TRBJ1-2, with 7 bases lining up with TRBD1. The CDR3 is 15 amino acids. Germline CDR1 reads SGHAT; CDR2 reads FQDESV (reference sequence). CDR3 bases: TGTGCCAGCAGCTTGAGCGACAGGGAGAACTGTGGCTACACCTTC. Encoded protein: CASSLSDRENCGYTF.

This clonotype has only a few counts. The chain carries TRBV12-3 or TRBV12-4 and TRBJ1-4; 7 bases line up with TRBD1. The CDR3 extends over 14 amino acids. V dropped 3 bases and J dropped 8; count of bases not matched to a gene: 6. Here the CDR3 DNA reads TGTGCCAGCAGTTTTAAAGGGGGCAACGAAAAACTGTTTTTT. Protein product: CASSFKGGNEKLFF.

A note on this clonotype: One end of the junction varies from germline; a read error may be responsible. The chain has TRBV29-1 and TRBJ1-1; TRBD1 is a possible D gene (5 bases). Germline V gives CDR1 SQVTM, CDR2 ANQGSEA. The CDR3 contains 12 residues. The CDR3 DNA follows: TGCGGCGTACCCAGGGTGGACACTGAAGCTTTCTTT. Translated, it gives CGVPRVDTEAFF.

The genes are TRBV9 and TRBJ1-5; unclear D gene. This CDR3 contains 15 residues. Trimming stripped 5 bases from V and 4 bases from J, with 16 bases between. Per germline, CDR1 SGDLS and CDR2 YYNGEE. The CDR3 DNA follows: TGTGCCAGCAGTTACTCGTGGTCTGGAAATCAGCCCCAGCATTTT. Translating gives CASSYSWSGNQPQHF.

This clonotype occurred a few times. V and J are TRBV4-1 and TRBJ2-7; TRBD1 aligns across 7 bases. With 0 bases clipped from V and 9 bases from J, the junction kept 5 bases outside the gene matches. Germline V gives CDR1 MGHRA, CDR2 YSYEKL. The CDR3 is made up of 13 amino acids. The CDR3 loop is CASSQEDRNVQYF. CDR3 in DNA: TGCGCCAGCAGCCAAGAGGACAGGAATGTGCAGTACTTC.

At least ten counts were recorded for this clonotype. The V call is TRBV24-1, the J call TRBJ2-5; 15 bases are shared with TRBD2. Germline V CDR1 and CDR2: KGHDR, SFDVKD. J was trimmed by 2 bases and V by 3 bases; bases with no gene match: 3. This CDR3 has 17 residues. For the CDR3, the DNA is TGTGCCACCAGTGATCCCGGGACTAGCGGGAGGCAAGAGACCCAGTACTTC. It yields the protein CATSDPGTSGRQETQYF.

At least ten counts were recorded for this clonotype. The chain couples TRBV7-2 to TRBJ1-4; the D is unclear. This CDR3 has 15 residues. Germline V CDR1 and CDR2: SGHTA, FQGNSA. Between the trimmed V and J ends, which lost 1 base and 8 bases, there was a span of 14 bases. The CDR3 DNA sequence: TGTGCCAGCAGCTTAGATGGAAATTCTCTCGAAAAACTGTTTTTT. This encodes CASSLDGNSLEKLFF.

This clonotype was seen more than once but under ten times. The chain is built from TRBV12-3 or TRBV12-4 and TRBJ1-1; D gene unclear. The CDR3 is made up of 12 amino acids. Trimming pared 3 bases from V and 7 bases from J, leaving 9 bases between. The CDR3 DNA follows: TGTGCCAGCAGTTTGGGGTATGTTGAAGCTTTCTTT. It is translated as CASSLGYVEAFF.

This clonotype was picked up many times. The chain joins TRBV7-9 to TRBJ2-2; D is tentatively TRBD1 or TRBD2 (5 bases each). Trimming removed 8 bases at V and 6 bases at J, with 13 bases between. The germline V gene has CDR1 SEHNR and CDR2 FQNEAQ (reference sequence). The CDR3 is 13 residues long. For the CDR3, the DNA is TGTGCCAGCCAATCCCGGGACCCCGGGGAGCTGTTTTTT. This codes for CASQSRDPGELFF.

The rearrangement joins TRBV20-1 to TRBJ2-7; 11 positions match TRBD1. This CDR3 spans 14 amino acids. V shed 3 bases, J shed 5 bases, and the junction held 6 bases outside the gene matches. Germline V CDR1 and CDR2: DFQATT, SNEGSKA (reference sequence). CDR3 bases: TGCAGTGCTAGCCCCGGGACAGGGGGAGACGAGCAGTACTTC. It encodes CSASPGTGGDEQYF.

This clonotype came up many times. The DNA for the CDR3 is TGCAGCGTTAACAGCCCAGCTTCGGTCGAGCAGTACTTC. It specifies CSVNSPASVEQYF. The rearrangement uses TRBV29-1 and TRBJ2-7; D gene ambiguous. Germline V gives CDR1 SQVTM, CDR2 ANQGSEA. CDR3 length equals 13 residues. Trimming left V 5 bases short and J 6 bases short, with 17 bases between.

Concerning this clonotype: Germline and junction disagree at one end, which may indicate a read error. This sequence joins TRBV20-1 and TRBJ1-5, with TRBD1 matching over 7 bases. This CDR3 comprises 17 residues. Germline CDR1 and CDR2: DFQATT and SNEGSKA (reference sequence). This CDR3 reads CSARAFRAGGYGQPQHF. As DNA, the CDR3 is TGCAGTGCTAGAGCTTTTCGGGCAGGGGGTTACGGTCAGCCTCAGCATTTT.

This clonotype has a count of ten or more. The rearrangement joins TRBV2 to TRBJ1-5; D might be TRBD1 (5 bases). CDR1 and CDR2 (germline): SNHLY, FYNNEI. The CDR3 is made up of 14 amino acids. The V and J ends lost 4 bases and 0 bases respectively, with 7 bases between them. The chain's CDR3 is CASSVQGSNQPQHF. CDR3 DNA sequence: TGTGCCAGCAGTGTTCAGGGTAGCAATCAGCCCCAGCATTTT.

The chain combines TRBV5-1 with TRBJ1-1; 7 bases map to TRBD1. Trimming cost V 4 bases and J 4 bases; bases outside gene matches: 7. Germline V lookup: CDR1 SGHRS, CDR2 YFSETQ. The CDR3 covers 14 residues. CDR3 nucleotides: TGCGCCAGCAGCGGGGGACAGCCCGCCACTGAAGCTTTCTTT. Translating gives CASSGGQPATEAFF.

V gene TRBV19 combines with J gene TRBJ2-2, with D unclear. The germline gives CDR1 LNHDA, CDR2 SQIVND (reference sequence). With 1 base removed from V and 2 bases from J, the gap between germline ends came to 2 bases. The CDR3 runs 13 residues. CDR3 coding DNA: TGTGCCAGTAGTATAGTCAACACCGGGGAGCTGTTTTTT. It codes for CASSIVNTGELFF.

The chain couples TRBV7-1 to TRBJ1-2, with D possibly being TRBD1 (5 bases). TRBV7-1 is treated as an ORF (open reading frame) with a function not yet certain. Trimming removed 2 bases from V and 4 bases from J, with 11 bases in between. This CDR3 contains 14 residues. CDR3 sequence: CASSSPTGVYGYTF. CDR3 nucleotides: TGTGCCAGCAGCTCACCCACAGGAGTCTATGGCTACACCTTC.

This clonotype has only a few counts. At one of its ends the junction is not consistent with the germline gene, which may arise from a read error. The CDR3 region is CASRDSVKRHF. The CDR3 nucleotides read TGCGCCAGCAGGGATTCTGTCAAGAGACACTTC. The chain has TRBV5-1 and TRBJ2-5, with D uncertain. The CDR3 loop spans 11 amino acids. CDR1 and CDR2 (germline): SGHRS, YFSETQ.

On this clonotype itself: A clone one base away is much larger, so this may be a read error. The chain has TRBV25-1 and TRBJ1-2; the D gene is possibly TRBD1 (5 bases). Germline V gene lookup returns CDR1 MGHDK and CDR2 SYGVNS. The CDR3 is 15 residues long. DNA of the CDR3: TGTGCCAGCAGTGAAGGGGGAGGGACCCCCTATGGCCACACCTTC. As protein: CASSEGGGTPYGHTF.

V usage is TRBV12-3 or TRBV12-4 and J usage is TRBJ2-7; 7 bases map to TRBD2. The CDR3 is 18 residues long. Trimming at V came to 6 bases and at J to 2 bases, leaving 19 bases not matched to a gene. The DNA for the CDR3 is TGTGCCAGCAGCCCCCGATTCGGTAGCGGGCCTACAACCTACGAGCAGTACTTC. Its protein is CASSPRFGSGPTTYEQYF.